Sequencing of this T cell receptor (beta chain) was carried out in a study of beta chain features in type 1 diabetes. The study's findings and limits: Reduced insertions and increased deletions marked VDJ junctions in type 1 diabetes patients. Moderate yet significant TCRB CDR3 shortening was seen in Type 1 diabetes patients in all four CD4+ subsets.

Over 95% purity was reached by all sorted populations. Since all of the isolated RNA was reverse transcribed, expressed TCRB transcripts were what got sequenced. Naive, central memory and regulatory T cell samples produced a mean of roughly 3.9 million reads. Produced via immunoSEQ multiplex PCR; TCRdb's table is partial and in-frame only. This table holds about 650,000 clones, around 12% found once. This clone was seen a handful of times. Its antigen remains unidentified. The specimen was naive CD4+ T cells from blood. The receptor comes from a man aged 25-40 years with type 1 diabetes.

CDR3 sequence reads: CASSVWMGSGANVLTF. The CDR3 DNA is TGTGCCAGTAGTGTCTGGATGGGCTCTGGGGCCAACGTCCTGACTTTC. The rearrangement joins TRBV19 to TRBJ2-6; D uncertain. Looked up from germline, CDR1 is LNHDA and CDR2 is SQIVND (reference sequence). V lost 5 bases and J 0 bases, leaving 11 bases between the germline ends. The CDR3 length is 16 residues.